These 10 T cell receptor beta chains were all obtained from the same sample, sequenced in a study of cytomegalovirus exposure and HLA in healthy donors. This PCR relied on a set of 60 Vbeta primers and 13 Jbeta primers. Some clones are missing from TCRdb's copy, which holds only in-frame ones; the method was immunoSEQ multiplex PCR. The table has some 190,000 clones, more than 70% seen once. The material sequenced was PBMCs. The receptors were sampled from a girl under 18 in good health and CMV-seropositive.

V usage is TRBV6-5 and J usage is TRBJ2-7, with TRBD2 matching 9 bases. This CDR3 has 15 residues. Germline CDR1 reads MNHEY; CDR2 reads SVGAGI. Losses at the gene ends were 6 bases for V and 4 bases for J; bases not matched to a gene: 10. Here the CDR3 DNA reads TGTGCCAGCAGCCCTAACCTAGCGGGAACTTACGAGCAGTACTTC. Residues: CASSPNLAGTYEQYF.

V is TRBV20-1 and J is TRBJ1-2; D is unclear. V shed 6 bases and J shed 5 bases, with 7 bases lying between them. Germline V gives CDR1 DFQATT, CDR2 SNEGSKA (reference sequence). The CDR3 spans 10 residues. CDR3: CSAVEYGYTF. Here the CDR3 DNA reads TGCAGTGCCGTTGAGTATGGCTACACCTTC.

The chain is built from TRBV6-5 and TRBJ1-6; TRBD1 might be the D (5 bases). V lost 8 bases and J 6 bases, leaving 14 bases between the germline ends. CDR1 and CDR2 (germline): MNHEY, SVGAGI. The CDR3 length is 14 residues. The CDR3 spells CASQSRVVNSPLHF. DNA of the CDR3: TGTGCCAGCCAATCCAGGGTCGTTAATTCACCCCTCCACTTT.

The V and J genes are TRBV21-1 and TRBJ2-1; whether TRBD2, the table's D call, matches the DNA was not checked. TRBV21-1 is an annotated pseudogene. This CDR3 has 17 amino acids. The CDR3 DNA is TGTGCCAGCAGCAAAGAAGCGGTTTTCGCTAGCCCCGGGGGGCAGTTCTTC. It specifies CASSKEAVFASPGGQFF.

This rearrangement joins TRBV4-2 to TRBJ2-7; 13 nucleotides align to TRBD2. Germline trimming cut 1 base from V and 7 bases from J; bases unmatched to any gene: 7. CDR3 size: 16 residues. Germline loops: CDR1 LGHNA, CDR2 YNFKEQ. This chain's CDR3 is CASSQVGTSGTGEQYF. The CDR3 DNA is TGTGCCAGCAGCCAAGTAGGGACTAGCGGGACGGGGGAGCAGTACTTC.

The CDR3: CASSPPGLNYEQYF. CDR3 DNA: TGTGCCAGCAGCCCACCGGGACTCAACTACGAGCAGTACTTC. The chain recombines TRBV27 with TRBJ2-7, with D perhaps matching TRBD2 (6 bases). From germline, CDR1 is MNHEY and CDR2 SMNVEV (reference sequence). This CDR3 region has 14 residues. The V end was cut by 6 bases, the J end by 3 bases, with 15 bases between.

The chain employs TRBV27 and TRBJ2-7; tentatively, D is TRBD2 (6 bases). The germline V and J ends were trimmed by 2 bases and 4 bases, with 15 bases remaining between them. Germline V gene data show CDR1 as MNHEY and CDR2 as SMNVEV (reference sequence). The CDR3 sequence is 15 residues long. DNA of the CDR3: TGTGCCAGCAGTTTAGCCCTAGCGAGACCTTACGAGCAGTACTTC. It codes for CASSLALARPYEQYF.

The rearrangement joins TRBV14 to TRBJ2-1; TRBD1 matches at 9 bases. This CDR3 is built from 15 residues. Germline V gene sequence: CDR1 SGHDN, CDR2 FVKESK. The ends lost 3 bases at V and 2 bases at J; junction bases unmatched: 2. In DNA form, the CDR3 reads TGTGCCAGCAGCCACGGACAGGGGCCCTACAATGAGCAGTTCTTC. Translated: CASSHGQGPYNEQFF.

V gene TRBV5-6 combines with J gene TRBJ2-3; no clear D gene. Trimming pared 4 bases from V and 6 bases from J, leaving 15 bases between. The germline CDR1 and CDR2 sequences are SGHDT and YYEEEE. CDR3 length: 14 residues. CDR3 in amino acids: CASSPPGSVDTQYF. The DNA for the CDR3 is TGTGCCAGCAGCCCTCCCGGGTCCGTGGATACGCAGTATTTT.

In this sample, this clone turned up once. This chain links TRBV5-1 with TRBJ2-1; possible D gene TRBD1, 7 bases. CDR1 SGHRS and CDR2 YFSETQ come from the germline V gene. The CDR3 runs to 16 residues. Trimming removed 4 bases from V and 7 bases from J, with 21 bases in between. CDR3 protein: CASSLVGGGGLNEQFF. For the CDR3, the DNA is TGCGCCAGCAGCCTAGTTGGAGGGGGCGGACTGAATGAGCAGTTCTTC. Full variable domain (outside the CDR3, taken from reference TRBV5-1 and TRBJ2-1): KAGVTQTPRYLIKTRGQQVTLSCSPISGHRSVSWYQQTPGQGLQFLFEYFSETQRNKGNFPGRFSGRQFSNSRSEMNVSTLELGDSALYLCASSLVGGGGLNEQFFGPGTRLTVL.